This passage covers 8 T cell receptor beta chains from one sample sequenced in a study of Ad26.COV2.S vaccination and SARS-CoV-2 variants. The treatment denotes: 15 to 20 received Ad26.COV2.S at low or high dose, single or two shots; several received placebo; per-sample allocation not given. Each sample was drawn 63 days after the first injection (of vaccine or placebo). Libraries were prepared by immunoSEQ multiplex PCR; TCRdb keeps only in-frame clonotypes and omits some of them. The sample has about 400,000 clones; approximately 90% are singletons. Source: peripheral blood, taken in a trial of Ad26.COV2.S vaccine versus placebo. These receptors were taken from a person between 18 and 60 years old who received the Ad26.COV2.S COVID-19 vaccine or a placebo.

The chain uses TRBV5-8 and TRBJ2-5; 8 bases are a match to TRBD1. The CDR3 consists of 14 residues. Trimming removed 4 bases from V and 1 base from J; junction bases left unmatched: 3. Germline CDR1 is SGHTS and CDR2 is YDEGEE. CDR3 amino acids: CASSLDRGQETQYF. DNA for the CDR3: TGTGCCAGCAGCCTAGACAGGGGCCAAGAGACCCAGTACTTC. Full variable domain (missing parts from reference TRBV5-8 and TRBJ2-5): EAGVTQSPTHLIKTRGQQATLRCSPISGHTSVYWYQQALGLGLQFLLWYDEGEERNRGNFPPRFSGRQFPNYSSELNVNALELEDSALYLCASSLDRGQETQYFGPGTRLLVL.

CDR3 sequence reads: CASSPSGTGSETQYF. CDR3 coding DNA: TGTGCCAGCAGCCCTAGCGGGACCGGGTCCGAGACCCAGTACTTC. The gene calls are TRBV9 and TRBJ2-5; 9 bases are a match to TRBD2. CDR1 is SGDLS and CDR2 is YYNGEE in the germline V gene. After removal of 4 bases from V and 5 bases from J, the junction contained 9 bases not matched to a gene. The CDR3 extends over 15 amino acids.

V is TRBV19 and J is TRBJ1-1; D is unclear. Per the germline V gene, CDR1 is LNHDA and CDR2 is SQIVND (reference sequence). The germline V and J ends were trimmed by 8 bases and 6 bases, with 10 bases remaining between them. This CDR3 is built from 11 residues. The CDR3 DNA follows: TGTGCCAGTGGGGATTTCGCTGAAGCTTTCTTT. Translated: CASGDFAEAFF.

The chain uses TRBV6-5 and TRBJ2-7; possible D gene TRBD2, 5 bases. The CDR3 runs to 15 residues. The germline V gene encodes CDR1 MNHEY and CDR2 SVGAGI. The ends were cut back, 7 bases at V and 3 bases at J, with 19 bases in the middle. The CDR3 nucleotides read TGTGCCAGCACTCCTCAGGCGGGCCCCCTCTACGAGCAGTACTTC. Encoded protein: CASTPQAGPLYEQYF.

This chain connects TRBV7-3 to TRBJ1-3; D is perhaps TRBD1 (5 bases). Germline V gives CDR1 SGHTA, CDR2 FQGTGA. The CDR3 extends over 13 amino acids. V was pared by 5 bases and J by 6 bases, with 11 bases between. The CDR3 loop reads CASSHGHSNTIYF. The CDR3 DNA is TGTGCCAGCAGCCATGGACACTCAAACACCATATATTTT.

The V call is TRBV5-5, the J call TRBJ2-4; 7 bases match TRBD1. The trim removed 4 bases at V and 0 bases at J, leaving 13 bases unmatched. Germline V gene data show CDR1 as SGHKS and CDR2 as YYEKEE (reference sequence). CDR3 length: 18 residues. The CDR3 spells CASSVKQGNLLAKNIQYF. The DNA of the CDR3 is TGTGCCAGCAGCGTAAAACAGGGGAACCTCTTAGCCAAAAACATTCAGTACTTC.

The V and J genes are TRBV25-1 and TRBJ2-1, with TRBD2 matching over 7 bases. Trimming took 5 bases from V and 3 from J; bases not matched to a gene: 4. CDR3 length equals 14 residues. CDR1 and CDR2 from the germline V gene are MGHDK and SYGVNS. CDR3 sequence (DNA): TGTGCCAGCAGTTCCTGGGAGGGCTACAATGAGCAGTTCTTC. Its translation is CASSSWEGYNEQFF.

A single count supports this clone. The chain is built from TRBV6-6 and TRBJ1-1; D call uncertain. The CDR3 is 13 residues long. Germline lookup yields CDR1 MNHNY and CDR2 SVGAGI (reference sequence). V lost 0 bases and J 4 bases, leaving 6 bases between the germline ends. The CDR3 nucleotides read TGTGCCAGCAGTTACTCGGAGAGCACTGAAGCTTTCTTT. It yields the protein CASSYSESTEAFF.